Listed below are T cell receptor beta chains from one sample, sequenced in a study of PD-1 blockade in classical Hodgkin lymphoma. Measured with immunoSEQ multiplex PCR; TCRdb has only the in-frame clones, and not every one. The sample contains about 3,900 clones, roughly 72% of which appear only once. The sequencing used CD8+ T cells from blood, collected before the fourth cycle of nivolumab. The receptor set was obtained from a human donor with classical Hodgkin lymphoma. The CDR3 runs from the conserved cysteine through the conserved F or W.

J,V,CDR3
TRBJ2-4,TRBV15,CATSDGIKNIQYF
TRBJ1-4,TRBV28,CASSTFRVVCEKLFF
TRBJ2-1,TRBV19,CASTSGSSYNEQFF
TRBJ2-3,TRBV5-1,CASSLEGLEATDTQYF
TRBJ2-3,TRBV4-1,CASSQDGLRTDTQYF
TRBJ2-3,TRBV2,CASSEVIRTLPSFTDTQYF
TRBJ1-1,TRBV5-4,CASSAGTGGVYTEAFF
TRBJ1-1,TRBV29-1,CSVGPGVNTEAFF
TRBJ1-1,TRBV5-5,CASSLAGDRGIEAFF
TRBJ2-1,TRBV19,CASSEAGGVYNEQFF
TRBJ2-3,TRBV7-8,CASSLDSHTQYF
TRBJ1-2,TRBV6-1,CASSEAAVNYGYTF
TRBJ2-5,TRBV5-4,CASSPRGSQETQYF
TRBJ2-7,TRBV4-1,CASSQGSETYEQYF
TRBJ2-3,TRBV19,CASSIGTSGRLDTQYF
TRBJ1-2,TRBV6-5,CASSYGGARYTF
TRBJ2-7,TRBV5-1,CASSDKPVDRYLSYEQYF
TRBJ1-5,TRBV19,CASSIWILDQPQHF
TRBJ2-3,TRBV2,CASSMEAGGSTDTQYF
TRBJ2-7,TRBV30,CAWSVRLGTTRHYEQYF
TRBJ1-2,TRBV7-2,CASSLVRFNLYGYTF
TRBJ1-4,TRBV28,CASSQLRDRGEKLFF
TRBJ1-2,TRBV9,CASSRSGTDLYGYTF
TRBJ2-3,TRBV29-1,CSAETSGRWADTQYF
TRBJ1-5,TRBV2,CASTGGYGQPQHF
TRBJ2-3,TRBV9,CASSVRTDTQYF
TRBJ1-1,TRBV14,CASSQDGGYTEAFF
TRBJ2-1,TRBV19,CASSIGDGGAVNEQFF
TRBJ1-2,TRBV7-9,CASSLSLDEVVDGYTF
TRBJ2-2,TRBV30,CAWSVLLGLTARGRTGELFF
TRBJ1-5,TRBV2,CASSEKQYYSDNQPQHF
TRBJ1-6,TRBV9,CASSTGQGRFNSPLHF
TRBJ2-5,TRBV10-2,CASSESQVYQETQYF